Reported below is one T cell receptor beta chain. Its antigen remains unknown. The entry originates in a study of vaccination and CD4 T cells after COVID-19. Study-level points and caveats: Median SARS-CoV-2-reactive clonotype numbers rose nonsignificantly, about 20 to 38.

From germline, CDR1 is SGHAT and CDR2 FQNNGV. V lost 5 bases and J 4 bases, leaving 13 bases between the germline ends. The CDR3 covers 14 residues. Treatment denoted: approximately nine-day PBMC culture with coronavirus spike peptide pools or control peptides (ViraFEST assay). CD4+ T-cell collection from the unexposed donor predated the COVID-19 pandemic (2011-2018). Cells permitting, SARS-CoV-2 S/N served as probes for unexposed-donor CD4+ T cells, and four cold-coronavirus spikes did too. CD4+ T cells that had been cultured provided DNA sequenced with the Oncomine TCR Beta short-read assay. TCRdb reprocessed the PCR reads with MiXCR, giving one entry per CDR3 protein. The table lists around 6,300 distinct CDR3 sequences, about three quarters of them singletons.

This chain links TRBV11-2 with TRBJ2-3, with a possible D match to TRBD2 (5 bases). Specimen: CD4+ T cells from blood, cultured in vitro. The TCR sequence derives from a human donor in good health. The CDR3 nucleotides read TGTGCCAGCAGCCCACCGGCAGCGGCAGATACGCAGTATTTT. Residues: CASSPPAAADTQYF.